The rows below give T cell receptor beta chains drawn from one sample of a study of T cells in Graves' hyperthyroidism and ophthalmopathy. TCRdb ran MiXCR on the multiplex PCR reads and lists one entry per CDR3 protein. The data hold some 500,000 distinct CDR3 sequences, with around 22% observed a single time. The sample consisted of blood. These receptors all stem from a woman in her twenties or thirties with Graves' ophthalmopathy. Each CDR3 is given with its conserved first and last residue. The D gene is left open where the match is weak. The size entry is marked missing in some rows and otherwise reads once, few, many or a size class.

size	V	D	J	CDR3	DNA
many	TRBV6-2/TRBV6-3	.	TRBJ1-5	CASSYLYRASNQPQHF	TGTGCCAGCAGTTACTTATACAGGGCGAGCAATCAGCCCCAGCATTTT
many	TRBV2	TRBD2	TRBJ2-5	CASKRDGPETQYF	TGTGCCAGCAAGCGGGACGGGCCGGAGACCCAGTACTTC
.	TRBV12-3/TRBV12-4	TRBD1	TRBJ1-2	CASSPTGQGTYGYTF	TGTGCCAGCAGCCCAACGGGACAGGGCACCTATGGCTACACCTTC
few	TRBV27	TRBD2	TRBJ2-7	CASSWNPGLADYEQYF	TGTGCCAGCAGTTGGAACCCGGGACTAGCAGATTACGAGCAGTACTTC
few	TRBV18	.	TRBJ1-1	CASSPLNSFHTEAFF	TGTGCCAGCTCACCACTCAACAGCTTTCACACTGAAGCTTTCTTT
.	TRBV27	.	TRBJ1-5	CASSSPGGAGNQPQHF	TGTGCCAGCAGTTCCCCTGGGGGGGCTGGCAATCAGCCCCAGCATTTT
many	TRBV19	.	TRBJ2-7	CASRAIGTVNYEQYF	TGTGCCAGTAGGGCGATCGGGACGGTAAACTACGAGCAGTACTTC
.	TRBV6-5	TRBD1	TRBJ2-7	CASSTTRQGF	TGTGCCAGCAGTACGACGAGACAGGGCTTC
once	TRBV10-2	TRBD1	TRBJ1-1	CASRAGGASNTEAFF	TGCGCCAGCAGGGCAGGGGGCGCGTCCAACACTGAAGCTTTCTTT
few	TRBV20-1	.	TRBJ1-3	CSARAGVAGNTIYF	TGCAGTGCTAGAGCAGGTGTAGCTGGAAACACCATATATTTT
many	TRBV6-5	.	TRBJ2-7	CASSYRGNEQYF	TGTGCCAGCAGTTACAGGGGTAACGAGCAGTACTTC
few	TRBV10-3	.	TRBJ1-1	CAIRDRVIMNTEAFF	TGTGCCATCAGGGATAGGGTGATCATGAACACTGAAGCTTTCTTT
many	TRBV5-5	.	TRBJ2-5	CASSLYESETQYF	TGTGCCAGCAGCTTGTACGAAAGCGAGACCCAGTACTTC
many	TRBV2	TRBD1	TRBJ2-6	CASSGDPGTGAGANVLTF	TGTGCCAGCAGTGGGGATCCGGGAACAGGGGCTGGGGCCAACGTCCTGACTTTC
.	TRBV6-1	TRBD2	TRBJ2-5	CASRKTGGGETQYF	TGTGCCAGCAGAAAGACTGGGGGGGGAGAGACCCAGTACTTC
many	TRBV11-1	.	TRBJ1-1	CASSHSPTLDRPTNTEASF	TGTGCCAGCAGCCACAGCCCAACCCTCGACAGGCCGACGAACACTGAAGCTTCCTTT
.	TRBV15	TRBD2	TRBJ2-5	CATSRVGFTSVETQYF	TGTGCCACCAGCAGAGTGGGCTTTACTAGCGTGGAGACCCAGTACTTC
many	TRBV29-1	TRBD1	TRBJ2-7	CSVYRDRFLF	TGCAGCGTTTACAGGGACAGATTCCTCTTC
many	TRBV20-1	TRBD2	TRBJ2-5	CSASHVREGRETQYF	TGCAGTGCTAGTCACGTGAGGGAGGGAAGGGAGACCCAGTACTTC
many	TRBV7-2	TRBD2	TRBJ2-5	CASSSSGEQETQYF	TGTGCCAGCAGCTCTAGCGGGGAGCAAGAGACCCAGTACTTC
.	TRBV5-1	.	TRBJ2-6	CASSLSPGTYFSGANVLTF	TGCGCCAGCAGCTTGTCCCCCGGGACTTACTTTTCTGGGGCCAACGTCCTGACTTTC
many	TRBV12-3/TRBV12-4	TRBD1	TRBJ2-4	CASSFGQGGNIQYF	TGTGCCAGCAGTTTTGGACAGGGTGGAAACATTCAGTACTTC
.	TRBV28	.	TRBJ1-3	CASSLAITSEPSGNTIYF	TGTGCCAGCAGTTTAGCCATAACTTCGGAGCCGAGTGGAAACACCATATATTTT
.	TRBV28	.	TRBJ1-2	CASSLHRDTSVNYGYTF	TGTGCCAGCAGTTTACACCGGGACACCTCAGTCAACTATGGCTACACCTTC
many	TRBV7-8	TRBD1	TRBJ1-2	CASTPTGGGGYTF	TGTGCCAGCACCCCGACAGGGGGCGGTGGCTACACCTTC
few	TRBV19	.	TRBJ1-1	CASSIEFGAEAFF	TGTGCCAGTAGTATAGAGTTTGGGGCTGAAGCTTTCTTT
.	TRBV9	.	TRBJ2-7	CASSEGDSSYEQYF	TGTGCCAGCAGCGAGGGAGACTCCTCCTACGAGCAGTACTTC
.	TRBV6-5	.	TRBJ1-2	CASSYAPGPYGYTF	TGTGCCAGCAGTTACGCCCCGGGACCCTATGGCTACACCTTC
.	TRBV30	.	TRBJ1-1	CAWSNGRLNTEAFF	TGTGCCTGGAGCAATGGACGGCTGAACACTGAAGCTTTCTTT
.	TRBV13	.	TRBJ2-7	CASSLRGLPNYEQYF	TGTGCCAGCAGTCTCCGGGGCCTACCGAACTACGAGCAGTACTTC
.	TRBV15	.	TRBJ1-2	CATSRGGDGYTF	TGTGCCACCAGCAGAGGGGGGGACGGCTACACCTTC
.	TRBV5-1	.	TRBJ1-1	CASRAGDGTEAFF	TGCGCCAGCAGGGCAGGGGATGGCACTGAAGCTTTCTTT
few	TRBV5-1	.	TRBJ2-5	CASSNGVRETQYF	TGCGCCAGCAGCAATGGGGTGAGGGAGACCCAGTACTTC
many	TRBV29-1	.	TRBJ1-3	CSVVQGAGNTIYF	TGCAGCGTTGTACAGGGTGCTGGAAACACCATATATTTT
few	TRBV19	.	TRBJ1-2	CASSVTSRGHYGYTF	TGTGCCAGTAGTGTTACTAGCAGGGGCCACTATGGCTACACCTTC
many	TRBV6-2/TRBV6-3	.	TRBJ2-5	CASSWGGVSGTQYF	TGTGCCAGCAGTTGGGGGGGCGTCAGTGGGACCCAGTACTTC
.	TRBV6-1	TRBD1	TRBJ1-1	CASRIDRVRNTEAFF	TGTGCCAGCAGGATCGACAGGGTCCGAAACACTGAAGCTTTCTTT
many	TRBV12-3/TRBV12-4	TRBD2	TRBJ2-7	CASSFGLAGAYEQYF	TGTGCCAGCAGTTTCGGACTAGCGGGGGCCTACGAGCAGTACTTC
many	TRBV15	TRBD1	TRBJ2-5	CATSTGTVQETQYF	TGTGCCACCAGCACCGGGACAGTTCAAGAGACCCAGTACTTC
many	TRBV28	.	TRBJ2-5	CASSQIQGRETQYF	TGTGCCAGCAGTCAAATTCAGGGGAGGGAGACCCAGTACTTC
.	TRBV12-3/TRBV12-4	.	TRBJ1-1	CASSLWTETEAFF	TGTGCCAGCAGTCTTTGGACAGAAACTGAAGCTTTCTTT
many	TRBV5-5	TRBD1	TRBJ1-5	CASTGPGQGPDQPQHF	TGTGCCAGCACCGGTCCGGGACAGGGTCCCGATCAGCCCCAGCATTTT
many	TRBV28	.	TRBJ1-5	CASSLRIHSNQPQHF	TGTGCCAGCAGTTTAAGGATACATAGCAATCAGCCCCAGCATTTT
many	TRBV5-1	TRBD2	TRBJ2-2	CASSPGLSGGHTGELFF	TGCGCCAGCAGTCCGGGTCTAAGCGGGGGACACACCGGGGAGCTGTTTTTT
.	TRBV11-2	.	TRBJ2-5	CASSLTTTETQYF	TGTGCCAGCAGCTTAACCACGACGGAGACCCAGTACTTC
many	TRBV18	.	TRBJ2-5	CASSRDRLQETQYF	TGTGCCAGCTCAAGAGACAGGCTCCAAGAGACCCAGTACTTC
.	TRBV28	.	TRBJ2-2	CASSIPRQDTGELFF	TGTGCCAGCAGTATACCGCGGCAGGACACCGGGGAGCTGTTTTTT
few	TRBV14	TRBD2	TRBJ2-2	CASRISGELTGELFF	TGTGCCAGCAGGATTAGCGGGGAACTAACCGGGGAGCTGTTTTTT
many	TRBV29-1	TRBD1	TRBJ1-2	CSVEGAPADGYTF	TGCAGCGTCGAGGGGGCTCCCGCCGATGGCTACACCTTC
few	TRBV19	.	TRBJ1-2	CASSTSGGNYGYTF	TGTGCCAGTAGTACCTCGGGAGGTAACTATGGCTACACCTTC
.	TRBV5-1	.	TRBJ1-3	CASSLPDSGNTIYF	TGCGCCAGCAGCTTACCAGACTCTGGAAACACCATATATTTT
.	TRBV5-1	.	TRBJ2-7	CASSLSGQGKGEQYF	TGCGCCAGCAGCCTTAGTGGGCAGGGTAAGGGCGAGCAGTACTTC
.	TRBV6-2/TRBV6-3	.	TRBJ1-2	CASSYSPQIYGYTF	TGTGCCAGCAGTTACTCGCCGCAGATCTATGGCTACACCTTC
few	TRBV5-1	.	TRBJ1-1	CASSLEQGDTEAFF	TGCGCCAGCAGCTTGGAACAGGGCGACACTGAAGCTTTCTTT